This is a list of T cell receptor beta chains from one sample in a study of cytomegalovirus exposure and HLA in healthy donors. Sequencing was performed with immunoSEQ multiplex PCR; in TCRdb, only in-frame clones are kept and a portion is missing. The sample totals roughly 190,000 clones. Sequenced material: PBMCs. The receptor source for this set is a man aged 30 to 39 in good health and CMV-seronegative. Each CDR3 is given with its conserved first and last residue. A D gene is named only where the DNA matches it firmly.

CDR3 length	V gene	D gene	J gene	CDR3 DNA	CDR3 protein
16	TRBV13	TRBD1	TRBJ2-1	TGTGCCAGCAGCTTGCTTCGGACAGGGGGGTACAATGAGCAGTTCTTC	CASSLLRTGGYNEQFF
13	TRBV28	TRBD1	TRBJ2-7	TGTGCCAGCAGCCCGGGACAGTCCTACGAGCAGTACTTC	CASSPGQSYEQYF
13	TRBV29-1	.	TRBJ2-7	TGCAGCGTTGAAGAGTCAGGGGGAGGAGAGCAGTACTTC	CSVEESGGGEQYF
14	TRBV6-5	.	TRBJ1-2	TGTGCCAGCAGTTACGGGGAGGCTGGGGCTGGCTACACCTTC	CASSYGEAGAGYTF
15	TRBV5-6	.	TRBJ2-3	TGTGCCAGCAGCTTGGGCGGAAGACTAGTTTATGCGCAGTATTTT	CASSLGGRLVYAQYF
13	TRBV2	.	TRBJ1-2	TGTGCCAGAAGCCGTTGGCAGGTTGATGGCTACACCTTC	CARSRWQVDGYTF
13	TRBV18	TRBD1	TRBJ2-7	TGTGCCAGCTCACCCGGGGACAGATCCGAGCAGTACTTC	CASSPGDRSEQYF
13	TRBV27	.	TRBJ1-2	TGTGCCAGCAGTCCGCGACAGATCTATGGCTACACCTTC	CASSPRQIYGYTF
14	TRBV7-2	.	TRBJ2-1	TGTGCCAGCAGGTGGGGTAGCGTGGGCAATGAGCAGTTCTTC	CASRWGSVGNEQFF
15	TRBV5-1	.	TRBJ1-1	TGCGCCAGCAGCTCGCCGGGACTGCCCCCCACTGAAGCTTTCTTT	CASSSPGLPPTEAFF
13	TRBV6-5	.	TRBJ2-4	TGTGCCAGCAGAAAGGTAGCGGTGGACATTCAGTACTTC	CASRKVAVDIQYF
15	TRBV6-1	TRBD1	TRBJ2-7	TGTGCCAGCAGTCTCGAGGGACAGGGTTCCTACGAGCAGTACTTC	CASSLEGQGSYEQYF
14	TRBV30	.	TRBJ1-3	TGTGCCTTTTCTCAGGGTCTCCTTGGAAACACCATATATTTT	CAFSQGLLGNTIYF
14	TRBV27	.	TRBJ2-7	TGTGCCAGCAGTTTAGACAGATCCCTGTACGAGCAGTACTTC	CASSLDRSLYEQYF
17	TRBV18	.	TRBJ1-5	TGTGCCAGCTCACCAACTACCAGGGCCGATAGCAATCAGCCCCAGCATTTT	CASSPTTRADSNQPQHF
15	TRBV6-1	TRBD1	TRBJ2-7	TGTGCCAGCAGCCACCCGGGACAGGGGTTAAGCGAGCAGTACTTC	CASSHPGQGLSEQYF
15	TRBV6-5	.	TRBJ2-7	TGTGCCAGCAGAAGGGTTGCGGGCCGCTCCTACGAGCAGTACTTC	CASRRVAGRSYEQYF
14	TRBV6-6	.	TRBJ1-1	TGTGCCAGCAGACGAGACCAAAGCGGGACTGAAGCTTTCTTT	CASRRDQSGTEAFF
15	TRBV27	TRBD2	TRBJ2-7	TGTGCCAGCAGTCCAGCGGGAGGACTTATCTACGAGCAGTACTTC	CASSPAGGLIYEQYF
13	TRBV7-9	.	TRBJ2-1	TGTGCCAGCAGCCCCCGTTCGGACAATGAGCAGTTCTTC	CASSPRSDNEQFF
15	TRBV30	TRBD2	TRBJ2-7	TGTGCCTGGAGAACTAGCGGGGGCCCGGGGGGCGAGCAGTACTTC	CAWRTSGGPGGEQYF
13	TRBV7-3	TRBD2	TRBJ2-1	TGTGCCAGCAGCTCTGGACTAGAGCTTGAGCAGTTCTTC	CASSSGLELEQFF
16	TRBV5-6	.	TRBJ1-4	TGTGCCAGCAGCTTGCGGCGGGGGACTTATAATGAAAAACTGTTTTTT	CASSLRRGTYNEKLFF
16	TRBV7-9	.	TRBJ2-7	TGTGCCAGCAGCCTAAATAGGGGTCTTGTTGACTACGAGCAGTACTTC	CASSLNRGLVDYEQYF
17	TRBV28	.	TRBJ1-2	TGTGCCAGCAGGTACAGGGAAACCATTGCAGCTAACTATGGCTACACCTTC	CASRYRETIAANYGYTF
13	TRBV27	TRBD2	TRBJ2-7	TGTGCCAGCAATAGGGCGGGAGGTGATGAGCAGTACTTC	CASNRAGGDEQYF
11	TRBV5-8	.	TRBJ1-1	TGTGCCAGCAGCACCCTAAGGGAGGCTTTCTTT	CASSTLREAFF
15	TRBV19	TRBD1	TRBJ1-5	TGTGCCAGCGGAGACAGGGGGCCGGGCAATCAGCCCCAGCATTTT	CASGDRGPGNQPQHF
13	TRBV18	.	TRBJ1-2	TGTGCCAGCTCACCACAGGGGGACTATGGCTACACCTTC	CASSPQGDYGYTF
15	TRBV7-9	.	TRBJ2-3	TGTGCCAGCAGCTTTTATAGCGTAAACACAGATACGCAGTATTTT	CASSFYSVNTDTQYF
15	TRBV5-1	TRBD2	TRBJ2-2	TGCGCCAGCAGCTCCACGACTAGCAGGCACGGGGAGCTGTTTTTT	CASSSTTSRHGELFF
15	TRBV6-5	.	TRBJ1-4	TGTGCCAGCAGCTCCCGGGGCATTCGGGGGGAAAAACTGTTTTTT	CASSSRGIRGEKLFF
13	TRBV28	TRBD1	TRBJ2-3	TGTGCCAGCTGGACAGGGGGAACAGATACGCAGTATTTT	CASWTGGTDTQYF
12	TRBV29-1	TRBD1	TRBJ1-2	TGCAGCGGCCGGACAGGAGATTATGGCTACACCTTC	CSGRTGDYGYTF
15	TRBV19	TRBD2	TRBJ2-5	TGTGCCAGTAGTCCCTCGCTAGCGGGTCAAGAGACCCAGTACTTC	CASSPSLAGQETQYF
16	TRBV19	TRBD1	TRBJ1-1	TGTGCCAGTAGTATAGGGGGACAGGGGATGAACACTGAAGCTTTCTTT	CASSIGGQGMNTEAFF
15	TRBV28	.	TRBJ1-2	TGTGCCAGCAGTTTTCCCCAGGGGACATACTATGGCTACACCTTC	CASSFPQGTYYGYTF
13	TRBV10-3	.	TRBJ1-4	TGTGCCATCAGTGAGCTCAAGGACATAAAACTGTTTTTT	CAISELKDIKLFF
14	TRBV10-1	.	TRBJ2-5	TGCGCCAGCAGTGGCGGGGCAGGGGGGGAGACCCAGTACTTC	CASSGGAGGETQYF
14	TRBV7-8	.	TRBJ2-3	TGTGCCAGCAGCTTCGAGGTGGCAGCAGATACGCAGTATTTT	CASSFEVAADTQYF
22	TRBV9	TRBD2	TRBJ2-6	TGTGCCAGCAGCGTATCTGACGTGGGCGGGGGGGCCGCTTGGTCTGGGGCCAACGTCCTGACTTTC	CASSVSDVGGGAAWSGANVLTF
14	TRBV5-4	TRBD1	TRBJ2-7	TGTGCCAGCACCCGAGGGACAGGGAATTACGAGCAGTACTTC	CASTRGTGNYEQYF
14	TRBV6-5	.	TRBJ2-6	TGTGCCAGCAGTTACTCGTCGGGGGCCAACGTCCTGACTTTC	CASSYSSGANVLTF